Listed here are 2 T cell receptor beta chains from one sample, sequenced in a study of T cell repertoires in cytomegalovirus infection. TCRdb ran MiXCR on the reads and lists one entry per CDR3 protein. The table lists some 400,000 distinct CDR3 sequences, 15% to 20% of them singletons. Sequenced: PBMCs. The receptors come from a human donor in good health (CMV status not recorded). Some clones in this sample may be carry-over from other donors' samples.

Here the CDR3 DNA reads TGTGCCAGCAGCGAAGGAGGGCTAGGCGAGCAGTACTTC. Its protein product is CASSEGGLGEQYF. This chain uses TRBV11-2 with TRBJ2-7, with D tentatively TRBD2 (6 bases). The V gene's germline CDR1 is SGHAT and CDR2 FQNNGV. V dropped 5 bases and J dropped 6 bases, with 14 bases sitting between them. The CDR3 runs 13 residues.

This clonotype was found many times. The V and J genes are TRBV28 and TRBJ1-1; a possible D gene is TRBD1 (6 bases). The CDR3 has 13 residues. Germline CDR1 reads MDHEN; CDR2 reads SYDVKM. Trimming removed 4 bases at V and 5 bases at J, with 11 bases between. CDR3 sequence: CASSWGGETEAFF. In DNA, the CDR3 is TGTGCCAGCAGTTGGGGGGGCGAGACTGAAGCTTTCTTT.